One and the same sample provided the 15 T cell receptor beta chains below, sequenced in a study of CD8+ T cells in alopecia areata. Treatment denoted: oral pan-JAK inhibitor, 5-10 mg twice daily. The sequencing template was cDNA reverse transcribed from extracted RNA. Only in-frame clones appear in the TCRdb table, and some are missing; sequencing was by immunoSEQ multiplex PCR. The sample has approximately 140,000 clones, roughly nine tenths seen once. This specimen was CD8+ T cells sorted from blood, taken at week 4, from a patient treated with tofacitinib. These receptors were collected from a human donor with alopecia areata.

The chain links TRBV4-1 to TRBJ2-6; D may be TRBD1 or TRBD2 (6 bases each). Looked up from germline, CDR1 is MGHRA and CDR2 is YSYEKL. V gave up 1 base and J gave up 0 bases, with 13 bases separating them. The CDR3 runs to 18 residues. As DNA, the CDR3 is TGCGCCAGCAGCCAAGTCGGGGGCGCATCCTCTGGGGCCAACGTCCTGACTTTC. Encoded protein: CASSQVGGASSGANVLTF.

The chain links TRBV25-1 to TRBJ2-3, with D unclear. The V end lost 1 base, the J end lost 5 bases, and 7 bases lay between the germline ends. Germline CDR1 is MGHDK and CDR2 is SYGVNS. The CDR3 has 13 residues. CDR3 DNA: TGTGCCAGCAGTGAATTGGTTCAAGATACGCAGTATTTT. This encodes CASSELVQDTQYF.

The chain joins TRBV20-1 to TRBJ2-7, with 7 bases matching TRBD2. J was trimmed by 6 bases and V by 2 bases; bases with no gene match: 1. The V gene's germline CDR1 is DFQATT and CDR2 SNEGSKA (reference sequence). This CDR3 contains 11 residues. CDR3 sequence: CSARWGGEQYF. DNA for the CDR3: TGCAGTGCTAGATGGGGGGGCGAGCAGTACTTC.

The rearrangement links TRBV9 to TRBJ2-3; D might be TRBD2 (6 bases). The V gene's germline CDR1 is SGDLS and CDR2 YYNGEE. V gave up 4 bases and J gave up 0 bases, with 12 bases separating them. The CDR3 sequence is 15 residues long. CDR3 amino acids: CASSPSGTSTDTQYF. Written as DNA, the CDR3 is TGTGCCAGCAGCCCTTCCGGGACTAGCACAGATACGCAGTATTTT. Filled out from reference TRBV9 and TRBJ2-3, the complete variable domain reads DSGVTQTPKHLITATGQRVTLRCSPRSGDLSVYWYQQSLDQGLQFLIQYYNGEERAKGNILERFSAQQFPDLHSELNLSSLELGDSALYFCASSPSGTSTDTQYFGPGTRLTVL.

The chain joins TRBV29-1 to TRBJ1-2; the D is unclear. Germline V gives CDR1 SQVTM, CDR2 ANQGSEA. V lost 6 bases and J lost 6, with 17 bases in between. The CDR3 loop spans 13 amino acids. Here the CDR3 reads CSVLRRPGNGYTF. CDR3 nucleotides: TGCAGCGTCCTACGGCGTCCCGGGAATGGCTACACCTTC.

The chain combines TRBV30 with TRBJ2-7; 12 bases line up with TRBD1. Germline V lookup: CDR1 GTSNPN, CDR2 SVGIG (reference sequence). J was trimmed by 4 bases and V by 1 base; bases with no gene match: 11. This CDR3 contains 17 residues. CDR3 loop: CAWSAYDGTGGLYEQYF. CDR3 bases: TGTGCCTGGAGTGCTTATGACGGGACAGGGGGCTTATACGAGCAGTACTTC.

This clone has a single count. The gene calls are TRBV7-8 and TRBJ2-7; possible D gene TRBD2, 6 bases. CDR3 size: 13 residues. V gave up 4 bases and J gave up 3 bases, with 10 bases separating them. Germline CDR1 is SGHVS and CDR2 is FQNEAQ. CDR3 residues: CASSSAGLYEQYF. Here the CDR3 DNA reads TGTGCCAGCAGCTCGGCGGGGCTCTACGAGCAGTACTTC.

J is TRBJ1-1 and V is TRBV6-1; D may be TRBD1 (6 bases). CDR3 length: 14 amino acids. Per the germline V gene, CDR1 is MNHNS and CDR2 is SASEGT. V was shortened by 6 bases and J by 1 base, with 12 bases between the two germline ends. CDR3 coding DNA: TGTGCCAGCAGCTGGGGACAAGCGAACACTGAAGCTTTCTTT. Translation: CASSWGQANTEAFF.

This chain uses TRBV5-6 with TRBJ1-2; no clear D gene. CDR3 length equals 14 residues. The V and J ends lost 3 bases and 5 bases respectively, with 14 bases between them. Germline CDR1 and CDR2: SGHDT and YYEEEE. DNA for the CDR3: TGTGCCAGCAGCTCCGGGCCTTCGGAGTATGGCTACACCTTC. Translated, it gives CASSSGPSEYGYTF.

The chain links TRBV4-1 to TRBJ2-2; D unresolved. V dropped 3 bases and J dropped 1 base, with 6 bases sitting between them. CDR1 and CDR2 (germline): MGHRA, YSYEKL. The CDR3 loop spans 14 amino acids. The CDR3 reads CASSQSKNTGELFF. Here the CDR3 DNA reads TGCGCCAGCAGCCAGAGCAAGAACACCGGGGAGCTGTTTTTT.

Only a few counts were recorded for this clone. This sequence joins TRBV25-1 and TRBJ2-7, with 10 bases fitting TRBD2. CDR1 and CDR2 (germline): MGHDK, SYGVNS. There are 16 residues in the CDR3. Trimming cost V 2 bases and J 2 bases; bases outside gene matches: 6. CDR3 amino acids: CASSEPGTSATYEQYF. Here the CDR3 DNA reads TGTGCCAGCAGTGAACCCGGGACTAGCGCCACCTACGAGCAGTACTTC.

The chain is built from TRBV7-9 and TRBJ2-7; D not resolved. Germline V gene sequence: CDR1 SEHNR, CDR2 FQNEAQ (reference sequence). Trimming stripped 4 bases from V and 2 bases from J, with 6 bases between. The CDR3 loop spans 12 amino acids. This CDR3 is CASSSITYEQYF. The CDR3 nucleotides are TGTGCCAGCAGCTCCATAACCTACGAGCAGTACTTC. The entire variable domain, with the rest obtained from reference TRBV7-9 and TRBJ2-7, is as follows: DTGVSQNPRHKITKRGQNVTFRCDPISEHNRLYWYRQTLGQGPEFLTYFQNEAQLEKSRLLSDRFSAERPKGSFSTLEIQRTEQGDSAMYLCASSSITYEQYFGPGTRLTVT.

The rearrangement links TRBV6-1 to TRBJ2-7; a possible D gene is TRBD2 (6 bases). This CDR3 comprises 15 residues. Germline-derived CDR1 and CDR2 are MNHNS and SASEGT. V was shortened by 4 bases and J by 0 bases, with 13 bases between the two germline ends. Here the CDR3 DNA reads TGTGCCAGCAGTGGAACCGACGGGAGCTCCTACGAGCAGTACTTC. Translated, it gives CASSGTDGSSYEQYF.

The rearrangement links TRBV29-1 to TRBJ2-2, with D perhaps TRBD1 (5 bases). Germline V gene data show CDR1 as SQVTM and CDR2 as ANQGSEA. Between the trimmed V and J ends, which lost 5 bases and 1 base, there was a span of 11 bases. This CDR3 region has 14 residues. CDR3 sequence: CSVIQDQNTGELFF. CDR3 bases: TGCAGCGTTATACAGGACCAGAACACCGGGGAGCTGTTTTTT.

This chain links TRBV5-4 with TRBJ2-7; 9 positions match TRBD2. The CDR3 totals 15 residues. V lost 1 base, J lost 2 bases, and 4 bases stayed unmatched. In germline, CDR1 is SGHNT, CDR2 YYREEE (reference sequence). As DNA, the CDR3 is TGTGCCAGCAGCTTGTATCTAGCGGGGCCCTACGAGCAGTACTTC. This gives the protein CASSLYLAGPYEQYF.